The next 30 T cell receptor beta chains were all read from a single sample in a study of T cells in Graves' hyperthyroidism and ophthalmopathy. TCR beta CDR3 sequences were amplified from RNA transcripts. Primed by the HTBI set, a first-round RT-PCR was run on the TCR CDR3. TCRdb reanalysed the multiplex PCR reads using MiXCR and keeps one entry per CDR3 protein. The sample yields roughly 280,000 distinct CDR3 sequences, about 15% seen once. Source material: blood. These receptors were taken from a woman in her sixties or seventies with Graves' ophthalmopathy.

In this sample, this clonotype turned up many times. The chain is built from TRBV5-1 and TRBJ2-2; 12 bases fit TRBD2. Germline CDR1 and CDR2: SGHRS and YFSETQ. V shed 4 bases, J shed 4 bases, and the junction held 5 bases outside the gene matches. The CDR3 runs 16 residues. Here the CDR3 DNA reads TGCGCCAGCAGCACCCAACTAGCGGGGGGCACCGGGGAGCTGTTTTTT. Translation: CASSTQLAGGTGELFF. Supplemented by reference TRBV5-1 and TRBJ2-2, the full variable domain reads KAGVTQTPRYLIKTRGQQVTLSCSPISGHRSVSWYQQTPGQGLQFLFEYFSETQRNKGNFPGRFSGRQFSNSRSEMNVSTLELGDSALYLCASSTQLAGGTGELFFGEGSRLTVL.

This sequence joins TRBV7-9 and TRBJ2-1; 7 nucleotides align to TRBD2. The CDR3 totals 18 residues. V shed 2 bases and J 2 bases; nucleotides not matched to a gene: 12. Germline V gives CDR1 SEHNR, CDR2 FQNEAQ (reference sequence). In nucleotides, the CDR3 is TGTGCCAGCAGCTTACCGGGCAGCGGGGCGGAGACCTACAATGAGCAGTTCTTC. It translates to CASSLPGSGAETYNEQFF.

This clonotype was seen a handful of times. This sequence joins TRBV7-2 and TRBJ1-4, with a possible D match to TRBD1 (5 bases). V was trimmed by 5 bases and J by 9 bases, leaving 16 bases between them. The CDR3 extends over 14 amino acids. From germline, CDR1 is SGHTA and CDR2 FQGNSA. The chain's CDR3 is CASSTREGRQKLFF. The CDR3 bases are TGTGCCAGCAGCACCAGGGAAGGGAGACAAAAACTGTTTTTT. The complete variable domain, with remaining parts taken from reference TRBV7-2 and TRBJ1-4, reads GAGVSQSPSNKVTEKGKDVELRCDPISGHTALYWYRQSLGQGLEFLIYFQGNSAPDKSGLPSDRFSAERTGGSVSTLTIQRTQQEDSAVYLCASSTREGRQKLFFGSGTQLSVL.

The table lists this clonotype with many counts. This sequence joins TRBV7-2 and TRBJ2-1; TRBD1 is a possible D gene (6 bases). The ends were cut back, 2 bases at V and 0 bases at J, with 14 bases in the middle. The CDR3 has 17 residues. The germline V gene has CDR1 SGHTA and CDR2 FQGNSA. The CDR3 loop is CASSLHRGQLSYNEQFF. CDR3 bases: TGTGCCAGCAGCTTACACCGAGGACAGCTCTCCTACAATGAGCAGTTCTTC.

V gene TRBV20-1 combines with J gene TRBJ2-5, with 13 bases aligning to TRBD2. Trimming took 3 bases from V and 6 from J; bases not matched to a gene: 4. The CDR3 is 14 amino acids. CDR1 is DFQATT and CDR2 is SNEGSKA in the germline V gene (reference sequence). Here the CDR3 reads CSARGTSGTKTQYF. The CDR3 bases are TGCAGTGCTAGGGGGACTAGCGGGACGAAGACCCAGTACTTC.

The chain is built from TRBV6-2 or TRBV6-3 and TRBJ1-1; D not resolved. CDR1 MNHEY and CDR2 SVGEGT come from the germline V gene. CDR3 length: 14 residues. The V and J ends lost 2 bases and 4 bases respectively, with 11 bases between them. CDR3 sequence reads: CASSYESWGTEAFF. CDR3 DNA: TGTGCCAGCAGTTACGAGTCTTGGGGCACTGAAGCTTTCTTT.

This clonotype was observed many times. The chain uses TRBV7-2 and TRBJ2-7; TRBD2 might be the D (5 bases). Germline CDR1 reads SGHTA; CDR2 reads FQGNSA. This CDR3 has 13 residues. Trimming stripped 2 bases from V and 3 bases from J, with 8 bases between. The CDR3 is CASSLRRGYEQYF. CDR3 DNA sequence: TGTGCCAGCAGCTTAAGACGGGGCTACGAGCAGTACTTC.

This clonotype was counted ten times or more. The chain employs TRBV6-6 and TRBJ2-1, with D unresolved. The V end was cut by 0 bases, the J end by 3 bases, with 6 bases between. This CDR3 spans 14 amino acids. CDR1 is MNHNY, CDR2 SVGAGI, per germline (reference sequence). In DNA form, the CDR3 reads TGTGCCAGCAGTTACTCGGCAGTCTACAATGAGCAGTTCTTC. Its translation: CASSYSAVYNEQFF.

The chain uses TRBV2 and TRBJ2-4; 7 positions match TRBD1. The length of the CDR3 is 15 residues. The junction had 7 bases not matched to a gene; V was cut back by 8 bases and J by 0 bases. CDR1 SNHLY and CDR2 FYNNEI come from the germline V gene. The CDR3 reads CASSPGQLAKNIQYF. In DNA form, the CDR3 reads TGTGCCAGCTCACCGGGACAGCTAGCCAAAAACATTCAGTACTTC.

This clonotype occurred a few times. The chain recombines TRBV27 with TRBJ1-2, with D unclear. The V end was cut by 0 bases, the J end by 3 bases, with 5 bases between. The germline V gene encodes CDR1 MNHEY and CDR2 SMNVEV (reference sequence). The CDR3 totals 13 residues. In DNA, the CDR3 is TGTGCCAGCAGTTTATCCCGGCACTATGGCTACACCTTC. Encoded protein: CASSLSRHYGYTF.

The chain has TRBV7-6 and TRBJ2-1; no definite D call. The germline V gene encodes CDR1 SGHVS and CDR2 FNYEAQ. V was cut by 2 bases and J by 4 bases, with 12 bases left in between. This CDR3 comprises 15 residues. The CDR3 region has the DNA TGTGCCAGCAGCTTAAGTTCTCTGGTTTACAATGAGCAGTTCTTC. Translating it yields CASSLSSLVYNEQFF.

This clonotype was recorded at least ten times. The chain recombines TRBV30 with TRBJ2-3; D is unresolved. V shed 5 bases and J shed 3 bases, with 6 bases lying between them. The V gene's germline CDR1 is GTSNPN and CDR2 SVGIG (reference sequence). The CDR3 consists of 11 residues. The CDR3 DNA sequence: TGTGCCTGGGAGGCGACAGATACGCAGTATTTT. Translated: CAWEATDTQYF.

This clonotype was seen ten or more times. The rearrangement links TRBV4-2 to TRBJ1-4; 11 bases match TRBD1. With 2 bases clipped from V and 7 bases from J, the junction kept 9 bases outside the gene matches. CDR1 and CDR2 (germline): LGHNA, YNFKEQ. CDR3 size: 17 residues. CDR3 bases: TGTGCCAGCAGCCAACTCGAAACCGGGACAGGGGGTGAAAAACTGTTTTTT. Amino acid sequence: CASSQLETGTGGEKLFF.

This clonotype was found many times. V usage is TRBV6-2 or TRBV6-3 and J usage is TRBJ2-7, with D possibly TRBD2 on 7 matching bases. CDR3 length equals 15 residues. Trimming stripped 6 bases from V and 6 bases from J, with 21 bases between. In germline, CDR1 is MNHEY, CDR2 SVGEGT. CDR3 coding DNA: TGTGCCAGCAGACGAGCGGGGACAAGACCCCTCGAGCAGTACTTC. Its protein product is CASRRAGTRPLEQYF.

Many counts were recorded for this clonotype. CDR3 in amino acids: CASSLGQGIPYEQYF. As DNA, the CDR3 is TGTGCCAGCAGCTTGGGGCAGGGAATTCCCTACGAGCAGTACTTC. V is TRBV7-6 and J is TRBJ2-7, with D possibly being TRBD1 (5 bases). From germline, CDR1 is SGHVS and CDR2 FNYEAQ. The V end lost 3 bases, the J end lost 2 bases, and 14 bases lay between the germline ends. The CDR3 has 15 residues.

For the CDR3, the DNA is TGTGCCAGCAGCGTAGCTCCGGGACGGGAAAATGAAAAACTGTTTTTT. Residues: CASSVAPGRENEKLFF. The V call is TRBV9, the J call TRBJ1-4; D is possibly TRBD1 (5 bases). CDR1 is SGDLS, CDR2 YYNGEE, per germline. Trimming left V 0 bases short and J 5 bases short, with 14 bases between. The CDR3 extends over 16 amino acids.

At least ten counts were recorded for this clonotype. The chain combines TRBV7-6 with TRBJ1-1; D gene uncertain. Trimming stripped 2 bases from V and 1 base from J, with 11 bases between. The CDR3 extends over 15 amino acids. CDR1 is SGHVS, CDR2 FNYEAQ, per germline. The CDR3 is CASSLWKGPNTEAFF. CDR3 DNA: TGTGCCAGCAGCTTATGGAAGGGCCCGAACACTGAAGCTTTCTTT.

A remark on this clonotype: This may stem from a read error, because a much larger clone lies one nucleotide away. This sequence joins TRBV3-1 and TRBJ1-1; TRBD1 agrees at 8 bases. With 3 bases clipped from V and 4 bases from J, the junction kept 4 bases outside the gene matches. Germline CDR1 LGHDT, CDR2 YNNKEL (reference sequence). The CDR3 has 14 amino acids. For the CDR3, the DNA is TGTGCCAGCAGCCAGCGGACAGGGAGCACTGAAGCTTTCTTT. Its translation: CASSQRTGSTEAFF.

The table lists this clonotype with a few counts. This could be a read error, since a much larger clone is one nucleotide away. V gene TRBV7-8 combines with J gene TRBJ1-2; 7 bases are shared with TRBD1. The germline CDR1 and CDR2 sequences are SGHVS and FQNEAQ. The CDR3 is 14 amino acids. The junction had 9 bases not matched to a gene; V was cut back by 8 bases and J by 3 bases. The CDR3 loop reads CASGQGGADYGYTF. As DNA, the CDR3 is TGTGCCAGCGGCCAAGGGGGCGCGGACTATGGCTACACCTTC.

This clonotype was detected ten times or more. The chain joins TRBV7-6 to TRBJ2-1; D may be TRBD2 (5 bases). This CDR3 contains 13 residues. The germline V gene has CDR1 SGHVS and CDR2 FNYEAQ. V dropped 0 bases and J dropped 7 bases, with 7 bases sitting between them. Written as DNA, the CDR3 is TGTGCCAGCAGCTTAGCGAGGGATAATGAGCAGTTCTTC. Protein sequence: CASSLARDNEQFF.

The sample holds many counts of this clonotype. The chain has TRBV6-1 and TRBJ1-5; D ambiguous. The CDR3 consists of 15 residues. Per the germline V gene, CDR1 is MNHNS and CDR2 is SASEGT. V was cut by 3 bases and J by 2 bases, with 11 bases left in between. This chain's CDR3 is CASSDRRGGNQPQHF. The CDR3 nucleotides read TGTGCCAGCAGTGACCGAAGAGGTGGCAATCAGCCCCAGCATTTT.

As for this clonotype: This may stem from a read error, because a much larger clone lies one nucleotide away. The V gene is TRBV2, the J gene TRBJ2-1; 10 nucleotides match TRBD1. Trimming cost V 6 bases and J 5 bases; bases outside gene matches: 1. Germline V gives CDR1 SNHLY, CDR2 FYNNEI. The length of the CDR3 is 13 residues. The CDR3 spells CASRGQGNNEQFF. The CDR3 region has the DNA TGTGCCAGCAGGGGACAGGGGAACAATGAGCAGTTCTTC. Supplemented by reference TRBV2 and TRBJ2-1, the full variable domain reads EPEVTQTPSHQVTQMGQEVILRCVPISNHLYFYWYRQILGQKVEFLVSFYNNEISEKSEIFDDQFSVERPDGSNFTLKIRSTKLEDSAMYFCASRGQGNNEQFFGPGTRLTVL.

This clonotype was observed a few times. This chain connects TRBV20-1 to TRBJ1-2; possible D gene TRBD1, 6 bases. CDR3 length: 16 amino acids. Germline V gene lookup returns CDR1 DFQATT and CDR2 SNEGSKA (reference sequence). V shed 3 bases and J shed 0 bases, with 17 bases lying between them. Written as DNA, the CDR3 is TGCAGTGCTAGTGATAGAAGGACAGCTACTAACTATGGCTACACCTTC. Its translation is CSASDRRTATNYGYTF.

CDR3 in DNA: TGTGCCAGCAGGGTTCGGAACAAAAACATTCAGTACTTC. This gives the protein CASRVRNKNIQYF. The V gene is TRBV28, the J gene TRBJ2-4; no clear D gene. Germline V lookup: CDR1 MDHEN, CDR2 SYDVKM. V was cut by 6 bases and J by 3 bases, with 9 bases left in between. CDR3 length: 13 residues.

The sample holds many counts of this clonotype. This sequence joins TRBV6-1 and TRBJ2-7; D is undetermined. The CDR3 extends over 18 amino acids. Germline V CDR1 and CDR2: MNHNS, SASEGT. Trimming stripped 0 bases from V and 1 base from J, with 19 bases between. The CDR3 loop reads CASSEAKIGRAGSYEQYF. In DNA form, the CDR3 reads TGTGCCAGCAGTGAAGCCAAAATTGGTAGGGCCGGGTCCTACGAGCAGTACTTC.

V and J are TRBV9 and TRBJ2-1, with 9 nucleotides matching TRBD1. The CDR3 runs to 16 residues. V was clipped by 4 bases and J by 5 bases; unmatched bases: 10. Looked up from germline, CDR1 is SGDLS and CDR2 is YYNGEE. The CDR3 DNA follows: TGTGCCAGCAGCCCATACAGGGGGCGCGAAAACAATGAGCAGTTCTTC. Residues: CASSPYRGRENNEQFF.

This clonotype was detected many times. The chain is built from TRBV7-3 and TRBJ1-2; D is ambiguous. V lost 5 bases, J lost 7 bases, and 17 bases lay in between. CDR3 length equals 14 residues. In germline, CDR1 is SGHTA, CDR2 FQGTGA. The CDR3 nucleotides read TGTGCCAGCAGCGCGACCGCCGGGATCGCTGGCTACACCTTC. This codes for CASSATAGIAGYTF.

The chain carries TRBV9 and TRBJ2-1; D is perhaps TRBD1 (6 bases). CDR1 and CDR2 (germline): SGDLS, YYNGEE. This CDR3 has 16 residues. V dropped 0 bases and J dropped 9 bases, with 19 bases sitting between them. Here the CDR3 DNA reads TGTGCCAGCAGCGTAGCCCCGGGTTTAAGGGGGAGTGAGCAGTTCTTC. This translates into CASSVAPGLRGSEQFF.

This clonotype was seen ten or more times. The chain carries TRBV24-1 and TRBJ2-1, with D possibly TRBD1 on 5 matching bases. The V gene lost 5 bases and the J gene lost 1 base, with 14 bases spanning the gap. The CDR3 loop spans 16 amino acids. Looked up from germline, CDR1 is KGHDR and CDR2 is SFDVKD. CDR3 in DNA: TGTGCCACCAGTGCCCTGGAAGGGGTTTCCTACAATGAGCAGTTCTTC. Translating gives CATSALEGVSYNEQFF.

This clonotype was seen a handful of times. This chain's CDR3 is CASSPDDRGDNYGYTF. CDR3 coding DNA: TGTGCCAGTAGTCCGGACGACAGGGGAGATAACTATGGCTACACCTTC. The rearrangement links TRBV19 to TRBJ1-2; 8 bases fit TRBD1. CDR1 and CDR2 from the germline V gene are LNHDA and SQIVND (reference sequence). This CDR3 comprises 16 residues. V shed 5 bases, J shed 1 base, and the junction held 9 bases outside the gene matches.